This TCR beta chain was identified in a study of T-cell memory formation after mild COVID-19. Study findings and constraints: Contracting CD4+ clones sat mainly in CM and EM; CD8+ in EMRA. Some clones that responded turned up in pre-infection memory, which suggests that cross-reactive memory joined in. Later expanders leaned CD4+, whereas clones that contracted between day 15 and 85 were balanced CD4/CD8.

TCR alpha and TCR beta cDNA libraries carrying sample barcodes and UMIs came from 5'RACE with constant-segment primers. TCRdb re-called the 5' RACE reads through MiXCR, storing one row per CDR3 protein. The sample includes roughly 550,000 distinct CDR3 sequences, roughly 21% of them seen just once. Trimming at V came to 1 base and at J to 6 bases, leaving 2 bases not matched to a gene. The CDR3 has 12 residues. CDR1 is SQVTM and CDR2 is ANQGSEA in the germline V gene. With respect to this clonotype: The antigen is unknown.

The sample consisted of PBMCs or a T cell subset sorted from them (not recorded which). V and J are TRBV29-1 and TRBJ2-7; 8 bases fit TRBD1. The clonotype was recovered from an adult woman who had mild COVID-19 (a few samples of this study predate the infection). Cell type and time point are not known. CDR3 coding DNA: TGCAGCGTTGAAGGGACAGGGCGCGAGCAGTACTTC. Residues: CSVEGTGREQYF.